These 28 T cell receptor beta chains share one sample of origin, sequenced in a study of CD8+CD57+ T cells in acquired aplastic anemia. Genomic DNA served as template for TCR beta VDJ and CDR3 profiling. TCRdb reanalysed the reads using MiXCR and keeps one entry per CDR3 protein. This table holds some 190,000 distinct CDR3 sequences, about 47% found once. The sample comprised sorted CD4+, CD8+, or CD8+CD57+ T cells (not recorded which) from PBMCs. These TCRs come from a human donor in good health.

The chain joins TRBV7-2 to TRBJ2-7; TRBD2 aligns across 16 bases. CDR1 is SGHTA and CDR2 is FQGNSA in the germline V gene. The length of the CDR3 is 16 residues. V was clipped by 0 bases and J by 6 bases; unmatched bases: 2. In nucleotides, the CDR3 is TGTGCCAGCAGCTTAGCGGGACTAGCGGGAGGGCCCGAGCAGTACTTC. Residues: CASSLAGLAGGPEQYF.

The chain carries TRBV5-1 and TRBJ2-7; D gene uncertain. The CDR3 length is 15 residues. CDR1 is SGHRS, CDR2 YFSETQ, per germline. Trimming cost V 0 bases and J 6 bases, with 16 bases left between them. The CDR3 loop is CASSLVAESPSEQYF. The CDR3 region has the DNA TGCGCCAGCAGCTTGGTAGCCGAAAGTCCATCCGAGCAGTACTTC. The complete variable domain, with remaining parts taken from reference TRBV5-1 and TRBJ2-7, reads KAGVTQTPRYLIKTRGQQVTLSCSPISGHRSVSWYQQTPGQGLQFLFEYFSETQRNKGNFPGRFSGRQFSNSRSEMNVSTLELGDSALYLCASSLVAESPSEQYFGPGTRLTVT.

The chain uses TRBV29-1 and TRBJ1-1, with 7 bases aligning to TRBD1. The CDR3 length is 14 residues. The junction had 15 bases not matched to a gene; V was cut back by 7 bases and J by 7 bases. CDR1 and CDR2 (germline): SQVTM, ANQGSEA. This CDR3 reads CSAGLNEGAVEAFF. DNA for the CDR3: TGCAGCGCGGGCCTGAACGAGGGGGCAGTTGAAGCTTTCTTT.

The chain has TRBV2 and TRBJ1-4; weak D call: TRBD1 (5 bases). The CDR3 runs to 13 residues. The ends were cut back, 4 bases at V and 4 bases at J, with 7 bases in the middle. Germline values: CDR1 SNHLY, CDR2 FYNNEI. Here the CDR3 reads CASSGQYNEKLFF. The CDR3 nucleotides are TGTGCCAGCAGTGGACAGTATAATGAAAAACTGTTTTTT.

V usage is TRBV20-1 and J usage is TRBJ2-7; 8 bases agree with TRBD2. This CDR3 spans 15 amino acids. The germline CDR1 and CDR2 sequences are DFQATT and SNEGSKA (reference sequence). Unmatched junction bases numbered 9, after V lost 5 bases and J lost 0 bases. The DNA for the CDR3 is TGCAGTGCTGCCAGACGGACTAGCAGCTCCTACGAGCAGTACTTC. It specifies CSAARRTSSSYEQYF.

Only one count was recorded for this clonotype. The chain uses TRBV2 and TRBJ2-6, with D perhaps assigned TRBD1 or TRBD2 (5 bases each). The CDR3 spans 13 residues. Trimming pared 8 bases from V and 2 bases from J, leaving 7 bases between. Germline V CDR1 and CDR2: SNHLY, FYNNEI. CDR3 sequence: CASLGAGANVLTF. DNA of the CDR3: TGTGCCAGCCTGGGGGCTGGGGCCAACGTCCTGACTTTC. The complete variable domain, with remaining parts taken from reference TRBV2 and TRBJ2-6, reads EPEVTQTPSHQVTQMGQEVILRCVPISNHLYFYWYRQILGQKVEFLVSFYNNEISEKSEIFDDQFSVERPDGSNFTLKIRSTKLEDSAMYFCASLGAGANVLTFGAGSRLTVL.

The CDR3, as DNA: TGTGCCACCAGCAAGGTTACAGGGGTCTCCTACAATGAGCAGTTCTTC. Protein: CATSKVTGVSYNEQFF. This chain uses TRBV15 with TRBJ2-1; the match to TRBD1 covers 7 bases. J lost 0 bases, V lost 4 bases, and 6 bases had no gene match. Germline V gene sequence: CDR1 LNHNV, CDR2 YYDKDF (reference sequence). This CDR3 region has 16 residues.

The chain recombines TRBV24-1 with TRBJ2-2, with 7 bases matching TRBD1. Unmatched junction bases numbered 6, after V lost 4 bases and J lost 5 bases. The CDR3 has 15 residues. Germline-derived CDR1 and CDR2 are KGHDR and SFDVKD. CDR3 residues: CATSDPTGATGELFF. The CDR3, as DNA: TGTGCCACCAGTGACCCCACAGGGGCTACCGGGGAGCTGTTTTTT.

As to this clonotype: A single base separates this from a much larger clone, so it may be a read error. The rearrangement uses TRBV7-8 and TRBJ2-7; D gene ambiguous. The CDR3 is 17 residues long. From germline, CDR1 is SGHVS and CDR2 FQNEAQ. CDR3 amino acids: CASSLGMRSAPSCEQYF. CDR3 nucleotide sequence: TGTGCCAGCAGCTTAGGCATGAGGTCAGCACCGTCCTGCGAGCAGTACTTC.

This clonotype was seen many times. The V and J genes are TRBV5-1 and TRBJ2-1, with 7 positions matching TRBD1. Germline V gene data show CDR1 as SGHRS and CDR2 as YFSETQ. The CDR3 sequence is 14 residues long. Trimming cost V 5 bases and J 5 bases; bases outside gene matches: 7. The CDR3 coding sequence is TGCGCCAGCAGGCGACAGGGTACCCACAATGAGCAGTTCTTC. It specifies CASRRQGTHNEQFF.

This clonotype came up a few times. The chain has TRBV19 and TRBJ2-7; D may be TRBD2 (6 bases). Per the germline V gene, CDR1 is LNHDA and CDR2 is SQIVND (reference sequence). Trimming took 0 bases from V and 4 from J, leaving 13 bases between them. This CDR3 contains 15 residues. This chain's CDR3 is CASSIDLRGSYEQYF. CDR3 bases: TGTGCCAGTAGTATAGATCTACGGGGGAGTTACGAGCAGTACTTC.

The sample holds a few counts of this clonotype. The gene calls are TRBV6-1 and TRBJ2-1; D is unresolved. Germline V lookup: CDR1 MNHNS, CDR2 SASEGT. The CDR3 is 14 residues long. With 7 bases removed from V and 0 bases from J, the gap between germline ends came to 10 bases. CDR3 DNA: TGTGCCAGCAAGGTAGAATCCTCCTACAATGAGCAGTTCTTC. Encoded protein: CASKVESSYNEQFF.

The V and J genes are TRBV20-1 and TRBJ2-5, with 13 bases fitting TRBD2. CDR1 is DFQATT and CDR2 is SNEGSKA in the germline V gene (reference sequence). This CDR3 spans 16 amino acids. J gave up 5 bases and V 4 bases, and 10 bases lay outside the gene matches. The CDR3 sequence: CSATTSGRSGWETQYF. The CDR3 DNA sequence: TGCAGTGCTACGACTAGCGGGAGGAGCGGGTGGGAGACCCAGTACTTC.

The J gene is TRBJ1-6, the V gene TRBV12-3 or TRBV12-4, with a possible D match to TRBD1 (5 bases). V dropped 2 bases and J dropped 11 bases, with 16 bases sitting between them. The CDR3 runs 15 residues. The CDR3 DNA sequence: TGTGCCAGCAGTTTATCGGGGCAGGGTCTTGCACCCCTCCACTTT. This translates into CASSLSGQGLAPLHF.

The chain uses TRBV9 and TRBJ1-2; D ambiguous. V lost 4 bases, J lost 4 bases, and 8 bases lay in between. Germline V CDR1 and CDR2: SGDLS, YYNGEE. The CDR3 contains 12 residues. CDR3 sequence reads: CASSSGSYGYTF. CDR3 DNA sequence: TGTGCCAGCAGCTCAGGCTCCTATGGCTACACCTTC.

This clonotype was seen more than once but under ten times. This chain uses TRBV7-3 with TRBJ2-2; D is uncertain. Trimming took off 0 bases at V and 4 bases at J, with 3 bases between the two ends. The CDR3 loop spans 13 amino acids. From germline, CDR1 is SGHTA and CDR2 FQGTGA. DNA of the CDR3: TGTGCCAGCAGCTTAACTCGCACCGGGGAGCTGTTTTTT. Translating gives CASSLTRTGELFF. Filled out from reference TRBV7-3 and TRBJ2-2, the complete variable domain reads GAGVSQTPSNKVTEKGKYVELRCDPISGHTALYWYRQSLGQGPEFLIYFQGTGAADDSGLPNDRFFAVRPEGSVSTLKIQRTERGDSAVYLCASSLTRTGELFFGEGSRLTVL.

Many counts were recorded for this clonotype. This rearrangement joins TRBV19 to TRBJ2-3; D ambiguous. With 7 bases removed from V and 6 bases from J, the gap between germline ends came to 8 bases. The CDR3 has 11 residues. CDR1 and CDR2 (germline): LNHDA, SQIVND (reference sequence). CDR3 DNA: TGTGCCAGTACCCTTGGTGATACGCAGTATTTT. Its protein is CASTLGDTQYF. Full variable domain (remainder filled in from reference TRBV19 and TRBJ2-3): DGGITQSPKYLFRKEGQNVTLSCEQNLNHDAMYWYRQDPGQGLRLIYYSQIVNDFQKGDIAEGYSVSREKKESFPLTVTSAQKNPTAFYLCASTLGDTQYFGPGTRLTVL.

With respect to this clonotype: Its ends do not fully match the called genes, so a read error is possible. This sequence joins TRBV19 and TRBJ2-7; TRBD2 matches 11 bases. From germline, CDR1 is LNHDA and CDR2 SQIVND (reference sequence). The CDR3 runs 13 residues. CDR3 coding DNA: TGTGCCTGTAGCGGGGGGGCGCTCAACGAGCAGTACTTC. Encoded protein: CACSGGALNEQYF.

The chain carries TRBV13 and TRBJ2-1; TRBD2 is a possible D gene (6 bases). The CDR3 spans 14 residues. V was cut by 3 bases and J by 12 bases, with 18 bases left in between. Germline V gives CDR1 PRHDT, CDR2 FYEKMQ (reference sequence). The CDR3 DNA reads TGTGCCAGCAGCTTGCCGCCACCGGGACTTTCGCAGTTCTTC. Translated: CASSLPPPGLSQFF. The full variable domain, completed using reference TRBV13 and TRBJ2-1, is AAGVIQSPRHLIKEKRETATLKCYPIPRHDTVYWYQQGPGQDPQFLISFYEKMQSDKGSIPDRFSAQQFSDYHSELNMSSLELGDSALYFCASSLPPPGLSQFFGPGTRLTVL.

V gene TRBV20-1 combines with J gene TRBJ1-2; TRBD1 is a possible D gene (6 bases). Germline assignment: CDR1 DFQATT and CDR2 SNEGSKA (reference sequence). V lost 0 bases to trimming and J lost 6 bases, with 20 bases between them. The CDR3 sequence is 16 residues long. The CDR3 DNA follows: TGCAGTGCTAGAGATTTTGTGTACGGGGGCGGAGATGGCTACACCTTC. Its protein is CSARDFVYGGGDGYTF.

This clonotype showed up just a few times. This chain joins TRBV6-1 and TRBJ2-2; 7 nucleotides align to TRBD1. The CDR3 covers 15 residues. Losses at the gene ends were 6 bases for V and 1 base for J; bases not matched to a gene: 5. CDR1 is MNHNS and CDR2 is SASEGT in the germline V gene. CDR3 DNA sequence: TGTGCCAGCAGAACGACAGGGCTGAACACCGGGGAGCTGTTTTTT. As protein: CASRTTGLNTGELFF.

This clonotype was recorded at least ten times. This chain joins TRBV12-3 or TRBV12-4 and TRBJ2-3; D is perhaps TRBD1 or TRBD2 (5 bases each). Between the trimmed V and J ends, which lost 6 bases and 5 bases, there was a span of 21 bases. The CDR3 runs 16 residues. This CDR3 is CASRPAGHLRGDTQYF. The CDR3 DNA reads as TGTGCCAGCAGACCGGCCGGACATTTGAGGGGAGATACGCAGTATTTT.

As to this clonotype: This may be a read error, as it is one base from a much larger clone. V and J are TRBV5-1 and TRBJ2-3; D may be TRBD2 (5 bases). V gave up 4 bases and J gave up 4 bases, with 13 bases separating them. The CDR3 runs 14 residues. Per germline, CDR1 SGHRS and CDR2 YFSETQ. CDR3 in amino acids: CASSPLVGADTQYF. The CDR3 DNA reads TGCGCCAGCAGCCCACTAGTGGGAGCAGATACGCAGTATTTT.

In this sample, this clonotype turned up many times. This chain uses TRBV20-1 with TRBJ1-2; 7 bases map to TRBD1. V lost 0 bases to trimming and J lost 6 bases; unmatched junction nucleotides: 7. The CDR3 is made up of 14 amino acids. Germline assignment: CDR1 DFQATT and CDR2 SNEGSKA (reference sequence). The CDR3 loop reads CSARDTRQGHGYTF. CDR3 sequence (DNA): TGCAGTGCTAGAGATACGAGACAGGGTCATGGCTACACCTTC.

There are many counts of this clonotype. V gene TRBV2 combines with J gene TRBJ2-3, with 11 positions matching TRBD1. Germline-derived CDR1 and CDR2 are SNHLY and FYNNEI. V lost 4 bases, J lost 1 base, and 4 bases stayed unmatched. The CDR3 spans 16 residues. The CDR3 protein is CASSVWTGGGTDTQYF. CDR3 nucleotide sequence: TGTGCCAGCAGTGTCTGGACAGGGGGCGGCACAGATACGCAGTATTTT.

In this sample, this clonotype turned up many times. V and J are TRBV5-8 and TRBJ2-1; D unclear. Trimming removed 1 base from V and 5 bases from J, with 13 bases in between. The V gene's germline CDR1 is SGHTS and CDR2 YDEGEE. The CDR3 totals 15 residues. Written as DNA, the CDR3 is TGTGCCAGCAGCTTGTACCCCTGGAGCGACAATGAGCAGTTCTTC. Translating gives CASSLYPWSDNEQFF.

The chain is built from TRBV18 and TRBJ1-1, with a tentative D call TRBD1 (6 bases). Germline V lookup: CDR1 KGHSH, CDR2 LQKENI. The CDR3 totals 12 residues. The V gene lost 6 bases and the J gene lost 9 bases, with 14 bases spanning the gap. The CDR3 bases are TGTGCCAGCTCCCCAAACAGGGAGCAAGCTTTCTTT. It codes for CASSPNREQAFF.

The genes are TRBV24-1 and TRBJ2-7; 8 bases fit TRBD1. The germline CDR1 and CDR2 sequences are KGHDR and SFDVKD. This CDR3 region has 14 residues. With 7 bases clipped from V and 0 bases from J, the junction kept 4 bases outside the gene matches. This chain's CDR3 is CATSPGTGSYEQYF. The CDR3 nucleotides read TGTGCCACCAGCCCCGGGACAGGCTCCTACGAGCAGTACTTC.